The entry below describes one TCR beta chain. The antigen is undetermined. Sequence at one end of the junction differs from germline and may be a read error. Here immunoSEQ multiplex PCR was the method, and the copy in TCRdb shows in-frame clones only, minus some. The data show around 15,000 clones, 80% to 85% seen once. The data were taken from a study of OX40 agonist ivuxolimab in advanced cancers. General study points: People who partly responded at 0.1-3.0 mg/kg had some of the least clonal expansion seen.

Germline V gene data show CDR1 as MNHNY and CDR2 as SVGAGI (reference sequence). The CDR3 contains 12 residues. This TCR was recovered from an adult with an advanced solid tumor such as melanoma, head and neck, liver or kidney cancer. The material was CD4+ or CD8+ T cells sorted from blood, obtained in a trial of the OX40 agonist ivuxolimab. The rearrangement links TRBV6-6 to TRBJ2-1; D is unresolved. DNA of the CDR3: TGTGCCAGCACCCCCTTGGGAAAACGAAAGATCTTC. Its translation: CASTPLGKRKIF.